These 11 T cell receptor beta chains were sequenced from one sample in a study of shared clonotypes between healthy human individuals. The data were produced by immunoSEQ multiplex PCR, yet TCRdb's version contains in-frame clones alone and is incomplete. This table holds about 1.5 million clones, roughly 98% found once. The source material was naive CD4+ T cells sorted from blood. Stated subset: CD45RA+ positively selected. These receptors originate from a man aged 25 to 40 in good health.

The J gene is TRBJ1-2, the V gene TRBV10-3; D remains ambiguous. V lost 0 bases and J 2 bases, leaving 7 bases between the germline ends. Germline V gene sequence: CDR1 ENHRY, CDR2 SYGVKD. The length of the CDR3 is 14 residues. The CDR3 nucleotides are TGTGCCATCAGTGAGTCAGGGAGGAACTATGGCTACACCTTC. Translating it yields CAISESGRNYGYTF.

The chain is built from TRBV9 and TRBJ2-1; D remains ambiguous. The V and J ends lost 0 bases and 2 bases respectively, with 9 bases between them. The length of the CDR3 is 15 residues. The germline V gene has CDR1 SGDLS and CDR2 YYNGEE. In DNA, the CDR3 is TGTGCCAGCAGCGTAGATGGTCCGACCTACAATGAGCAGTTCTTC. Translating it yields CASSVDGPTYNEQFF.

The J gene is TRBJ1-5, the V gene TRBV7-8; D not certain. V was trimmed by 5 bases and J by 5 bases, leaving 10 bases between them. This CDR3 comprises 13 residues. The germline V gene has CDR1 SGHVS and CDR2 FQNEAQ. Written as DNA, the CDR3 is TGTGCCAGCAGCCCCGGGGAGCATCAGCCCCAGCATTTT. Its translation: CASSPGEHQPQHF.

This chain's CDR3 is CASSQIAAGFGGELFF. Written as DNA, the CDR3 is TGCGCCAGCAGCCAAATCGCGGCAGGGTTTGGCGGGGAGCTGTTTTTT. V is TRBV4-3 and J is TRBJ2-2; possibly TRBD1 for D (5 bases). This CDR3 region has 16 residues. Germline CDR1 is LGHNA and CDR2 is YSLEER. With 2 bases removed from V and 7 bases from J, the gap between germline ends came to 17 bases.

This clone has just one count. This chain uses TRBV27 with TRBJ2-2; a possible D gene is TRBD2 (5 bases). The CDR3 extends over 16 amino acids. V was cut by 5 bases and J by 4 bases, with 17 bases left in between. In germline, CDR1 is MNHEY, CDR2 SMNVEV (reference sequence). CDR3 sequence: CASSPGTGLATGELFF. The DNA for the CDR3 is TGTGCCAGCAGTCCAGGAACTGGACTGGCCACCGGGGAGCTGTTTTTT.

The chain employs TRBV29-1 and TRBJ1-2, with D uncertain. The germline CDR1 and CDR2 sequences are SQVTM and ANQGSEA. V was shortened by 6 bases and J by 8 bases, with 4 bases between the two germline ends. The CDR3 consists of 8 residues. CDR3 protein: CSVLGYTF. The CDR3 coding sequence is TGCAGCGTCCTGGGCTACACCTTC.

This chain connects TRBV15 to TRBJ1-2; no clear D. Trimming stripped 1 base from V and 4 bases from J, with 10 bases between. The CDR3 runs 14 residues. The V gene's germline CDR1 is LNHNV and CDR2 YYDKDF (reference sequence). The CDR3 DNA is TGTGCCACCAGCAGAGTTGGGTTCAGCTATGGCTACACCTTC. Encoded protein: CATSRVGFSYGYTF.

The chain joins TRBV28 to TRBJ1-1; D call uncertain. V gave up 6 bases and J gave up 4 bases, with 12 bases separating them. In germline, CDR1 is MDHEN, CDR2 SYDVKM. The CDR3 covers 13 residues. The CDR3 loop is CASRVLISTEAFF. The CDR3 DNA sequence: TGTGCCAGCAGAGTCTTGATATCCACTGAAGCTTTCTTT.

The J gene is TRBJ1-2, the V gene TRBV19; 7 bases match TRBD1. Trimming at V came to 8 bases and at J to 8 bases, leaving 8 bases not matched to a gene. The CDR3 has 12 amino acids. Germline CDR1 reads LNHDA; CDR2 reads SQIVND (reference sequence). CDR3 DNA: TGTGCCAGTGAAGAGGGGGCGGGCGGCTACACCTTC. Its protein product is CASEEGAGGYTF.

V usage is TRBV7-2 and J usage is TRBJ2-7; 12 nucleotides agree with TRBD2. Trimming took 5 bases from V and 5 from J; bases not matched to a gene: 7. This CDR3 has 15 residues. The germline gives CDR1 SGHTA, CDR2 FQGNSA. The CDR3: CASSLTSGRFNEQYF. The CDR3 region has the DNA TGTGCCAGCAGCCTGACTAGCGGGAGATTTAACGAGCAGTACTTC.

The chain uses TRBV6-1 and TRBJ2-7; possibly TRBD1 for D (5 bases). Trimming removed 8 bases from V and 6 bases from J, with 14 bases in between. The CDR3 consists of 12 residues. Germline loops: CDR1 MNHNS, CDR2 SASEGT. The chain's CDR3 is CASLRTFLEQYF. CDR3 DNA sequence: TGTGCCAGCCTTCGGACATTCCTCGAGCAGTACTTC.